Listed here are 4 T cell receptor beta chains from one sample, sequenced in a study of identical twins. TCRdb called the 5' RACE reads again in MiXCR, with one record for every CDR3 protein. The data hold hundreds of thousands of distinct CDR3 sequences, with 21% observed a single time. This same sample was also part of a study on T cells expressing NK-cell markers.

The sequencing input was PBMCs. These receptors all come from a woman under 30 in good health.

In its sample, this clonotype was seen many times. V and J are TRBV20-1 and TRBJ2-7; D might be TRBD1 (6 bases). Trimming removed 6 bases from V and 3 bases from J, with 18 bases in between. This CDR3 is built from 14 residues. Germline CDR1 is DFQATT and CDR2 is SNEGSKA (reference sequence). The CDR3 nucleotides read TGCAGTGCGCGCGGCCCGGGACAACTCTACGAGCAGTACTTC. It is translated as CSARGPGQLYEQYF.

The J gene is TRBJ2-1, the V gene TRBV10-2, with D unresolved. The V gene's germline CDR1 is WSHSY and CDR2 SAAADI. This CDR3 spans 14 amino acids. Trimming removed 0 bases from V and 5 bases from J, with 8 bases in between. The CDR3 is CASSESEGDNEQFF. The CDR3 bases are TGCGCCAGCAGTGAGTCTGAAGGAGACAATGAGCAGTTCTTC.

The chain couples TRBV29-1 to TRBJ2-1; 10 positions agree with TRBD1. J was trimmed by 7 bases and V by 5 bases; bases with no gene match: 8. The CDR3 is made up of 14 amino acids. From germline, CDR1 is SQVTM and CDR2 ANQGSEA. The CDR3 DNA follows: TGCAGCGTTCCATGGACAGGGGGAGCAAATGAGCAGTTCTTC. Encoded protein: CSVPWTGGANEQFF.

This clonotype was recorded a few times. The J gene is TRBJ2-3, the V gene TRBV12-3 or TRBV12-4; 11 positions agree with TRBD2. This CDR3 region has 15 residues. V trimming: 6 bases; J trimming: 2 bases; junction bases outside the gene matches: 4. DNA for the CDR3: TGTGCCAGCAGCGGACTAGCGGGTTTCACAGATACGCAGTATTTT. It is translated as CASSGLAGFTDTQYF.